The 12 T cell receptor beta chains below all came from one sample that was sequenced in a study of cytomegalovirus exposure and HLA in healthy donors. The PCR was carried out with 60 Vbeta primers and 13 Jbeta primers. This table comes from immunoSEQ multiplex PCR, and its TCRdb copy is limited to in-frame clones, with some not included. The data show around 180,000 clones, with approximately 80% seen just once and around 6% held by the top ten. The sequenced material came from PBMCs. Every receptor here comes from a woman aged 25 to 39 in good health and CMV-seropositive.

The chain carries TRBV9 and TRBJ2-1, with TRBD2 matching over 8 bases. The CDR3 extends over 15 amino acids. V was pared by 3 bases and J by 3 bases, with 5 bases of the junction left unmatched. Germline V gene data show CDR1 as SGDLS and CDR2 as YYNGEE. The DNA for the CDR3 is TGTGCCAGCAGCGATCTGGCGGGGGGCTACAATGAGCAGTTCTTC. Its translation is CASSDLAGGYNEQFF. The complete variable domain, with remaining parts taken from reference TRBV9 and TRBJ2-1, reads DSGVTQTPKHLITATGQRVTLRCSPRSGDLSVYWYQQSLDQGLQFLIQYYNGEERAKGNILERFSAQQFPDLHSELNLSSLELGDSALYFCASSDLAGGYNEQFFGPGTRLTVL.

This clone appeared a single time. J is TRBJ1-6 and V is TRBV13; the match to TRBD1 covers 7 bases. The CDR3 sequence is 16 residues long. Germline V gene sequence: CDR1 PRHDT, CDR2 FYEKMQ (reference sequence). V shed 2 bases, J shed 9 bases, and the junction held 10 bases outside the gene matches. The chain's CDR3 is CASSLTRDSMRSPLHF. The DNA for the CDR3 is TGTGCCAGCAGCTTAACCCGGGACAGCATGCGTTCACCCCTCCACTTT.

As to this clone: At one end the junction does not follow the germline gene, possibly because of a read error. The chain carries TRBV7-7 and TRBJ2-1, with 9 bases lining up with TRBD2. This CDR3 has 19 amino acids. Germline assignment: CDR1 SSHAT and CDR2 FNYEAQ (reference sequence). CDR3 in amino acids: CASSARGGERGDAYNEQFF. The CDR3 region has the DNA TGTGCTAGCAGCGCCCGCGGGGGCGAGCGGGGGGACGCCTACAATGAGCAGTTCTTC.

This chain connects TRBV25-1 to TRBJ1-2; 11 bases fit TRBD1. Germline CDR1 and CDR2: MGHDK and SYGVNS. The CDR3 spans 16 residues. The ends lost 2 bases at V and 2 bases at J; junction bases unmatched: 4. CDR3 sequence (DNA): TGTGCCAGCAGTGAAGGGACAGGGGGGGGAAACTATGGCTACACCTTC. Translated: CASSEGTGGGNYGYTF.

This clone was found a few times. The CDR3 DNA sequence: TGCGCCAGCAGCTGGGACAGCCACTACGAGCAGTACTTC. Amino acids: CASSWDSHYEQYF. The chain employs TRBV5-1 and TRBJ2-7, with 7 bases identical to TRBD1. Losses at the gene ends were 3 bases for V and 3 bases for J; bases not matched to a gene: 3. Germline V gene lookup returns CDR1 SGHRS and CDR2 YFSETQ. This CDR3 is built from 13 residues.

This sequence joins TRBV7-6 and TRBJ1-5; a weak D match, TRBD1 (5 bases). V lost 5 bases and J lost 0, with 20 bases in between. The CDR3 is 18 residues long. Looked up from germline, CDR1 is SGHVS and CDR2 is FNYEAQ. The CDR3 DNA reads TGTGCCAGCAGCCCCCAAAAGACAGCGAGCTATAGCAATCAGCCCCAGCATTTT. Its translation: CASSPQKTASYSNQPQHF.

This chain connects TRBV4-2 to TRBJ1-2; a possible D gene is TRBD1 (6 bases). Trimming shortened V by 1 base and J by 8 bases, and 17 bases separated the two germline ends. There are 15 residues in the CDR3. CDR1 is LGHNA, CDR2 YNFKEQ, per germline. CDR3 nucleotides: TGTGCCAGCAGCCAAGGGGAGCAACAGGGAGACGGCTACACCTTC. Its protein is CASSQGEQQGDGYTF.

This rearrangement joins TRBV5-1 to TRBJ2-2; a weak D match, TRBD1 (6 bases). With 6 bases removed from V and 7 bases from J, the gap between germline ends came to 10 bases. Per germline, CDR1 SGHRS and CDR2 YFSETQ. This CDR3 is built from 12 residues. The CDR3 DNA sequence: TGCGCCAGCAAAGGGGGTGTCGGGGAGCTGTTTTTT. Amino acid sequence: CASKGGVGELFF.

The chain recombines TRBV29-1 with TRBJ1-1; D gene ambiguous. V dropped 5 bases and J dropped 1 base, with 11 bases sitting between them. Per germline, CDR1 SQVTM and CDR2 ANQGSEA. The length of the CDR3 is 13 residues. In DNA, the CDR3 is TGCAGCGTTCGAGGGATTGGGAACACTGAAGCTTTCTTT. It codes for CSVRGIGNTEAFF.

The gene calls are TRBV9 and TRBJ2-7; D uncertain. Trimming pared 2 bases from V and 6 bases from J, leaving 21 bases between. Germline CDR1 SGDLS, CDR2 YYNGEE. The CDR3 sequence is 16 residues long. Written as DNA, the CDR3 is TGTGCCAGCAGCGTTTCTTCCGGTCGGCCGTCAGGCGAGCAGTACTTC. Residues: CASSVSSGRPSGEQYF.

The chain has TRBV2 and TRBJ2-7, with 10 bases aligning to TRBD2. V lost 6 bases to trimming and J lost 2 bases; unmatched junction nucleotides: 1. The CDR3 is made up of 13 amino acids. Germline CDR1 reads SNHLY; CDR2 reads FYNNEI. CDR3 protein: CASRLAGTYEQYF. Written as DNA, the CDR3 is TGTGCCAGCAGACTAGCGGGGACCTACGAGCAGTACTTC.

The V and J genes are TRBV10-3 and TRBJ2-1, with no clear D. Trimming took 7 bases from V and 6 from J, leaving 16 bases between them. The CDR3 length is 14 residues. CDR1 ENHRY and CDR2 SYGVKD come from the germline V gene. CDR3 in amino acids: CAITSEFTSNEQFF. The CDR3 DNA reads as TGTGCCATCACTTCTGAGTTCACGAGCAATGAGCAGTTCTTC.